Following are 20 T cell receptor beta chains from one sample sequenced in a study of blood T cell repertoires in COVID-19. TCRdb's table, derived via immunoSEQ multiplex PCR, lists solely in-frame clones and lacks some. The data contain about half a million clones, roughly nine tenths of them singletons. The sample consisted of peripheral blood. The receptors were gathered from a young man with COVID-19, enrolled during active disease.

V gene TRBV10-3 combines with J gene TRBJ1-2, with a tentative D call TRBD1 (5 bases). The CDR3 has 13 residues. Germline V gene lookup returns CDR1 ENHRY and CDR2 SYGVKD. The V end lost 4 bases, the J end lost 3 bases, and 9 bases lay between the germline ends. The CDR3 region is CAISAGGDYGYTF. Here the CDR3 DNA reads TGTGCCATCAGTGCCGGGGGAGACTATGGCTACACCTTC.

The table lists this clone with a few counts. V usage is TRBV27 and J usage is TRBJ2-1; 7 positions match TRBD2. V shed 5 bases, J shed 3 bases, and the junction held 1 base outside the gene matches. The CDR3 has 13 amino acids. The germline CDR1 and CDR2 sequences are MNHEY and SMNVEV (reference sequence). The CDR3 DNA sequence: TGTGCCAGCAGTCTAGCGGTCTACAATGAGCAGTTCTTC. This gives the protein CASSLAVYNEQFF.

CDR3 in amino acids: CASSEIVAGGSTEQFF. Written as DNA, the CDR3 is TGTGCCAGCAGTGAAATCGTAGCGGGAGGCTCTACTGAGCAGTTCTTC. The chain employs TRBV6-1 and TRBJ2-1; 10 bases line up with TRBD2. This CDR3 comprises 16 residues. With V trimmed by 2 bases and J by 9 bases, 10 bases remained unmatched. CDR1 is MNHNS and CDR2 is SASEGT in the germline V gene.

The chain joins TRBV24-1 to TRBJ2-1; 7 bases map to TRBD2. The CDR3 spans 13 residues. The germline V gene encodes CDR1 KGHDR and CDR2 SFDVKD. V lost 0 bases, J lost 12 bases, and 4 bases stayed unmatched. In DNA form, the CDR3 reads TGTGCCACCAGTGATTTGAGCGGGAACGTGCAGTTCTTC. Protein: CATSDLSGNVQFF.

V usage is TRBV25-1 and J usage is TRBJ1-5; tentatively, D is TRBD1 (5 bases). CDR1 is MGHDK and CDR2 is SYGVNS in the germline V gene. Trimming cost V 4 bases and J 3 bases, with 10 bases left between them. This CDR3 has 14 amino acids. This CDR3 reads CASSATGYNQPQHF. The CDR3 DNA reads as TGTGCCAGCAGTGCCACAGGATACAATCAGCCCCAGCATTTT.

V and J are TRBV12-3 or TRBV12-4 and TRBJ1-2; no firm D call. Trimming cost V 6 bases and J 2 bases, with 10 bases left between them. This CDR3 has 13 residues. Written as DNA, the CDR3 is TGTGCCAGCAGAGCGGGCAGGAACTATGGCTACACCTTC. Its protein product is CASRAGRNYGYTF.

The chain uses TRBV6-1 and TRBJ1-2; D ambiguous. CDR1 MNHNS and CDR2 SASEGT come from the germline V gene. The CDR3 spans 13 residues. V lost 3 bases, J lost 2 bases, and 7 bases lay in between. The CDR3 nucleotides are TGTGCCAGCAGTGAGAGACAAAACTATGGCTACACCTTC. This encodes CASSERQNYGYTF.

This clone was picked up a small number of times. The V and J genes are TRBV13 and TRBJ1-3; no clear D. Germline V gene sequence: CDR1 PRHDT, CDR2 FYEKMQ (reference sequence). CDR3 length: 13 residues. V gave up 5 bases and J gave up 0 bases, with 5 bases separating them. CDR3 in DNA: TGTGCCAGCAGCCTTAACTCTGGAAACACCATATATTTT. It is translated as CASSLNSGNTIYF.

CDR3 nucleotide sequence: TGCGCCAGCAGCCACCGAGGCGAGCCAGTCACAGATACGCAGTATTTT. It yields the protein CASSHRGEPVTDTQYF. This sequence joins TRBV5-1 and TRBJ2-3; D is unresolved. Trimming removed 4 bases at V and 2 bases at J, with 17 bases between. This CDR3 is built from 16 residues. Germline V lookup: CDR1 SGHRS, CDR2 YFSETQ.

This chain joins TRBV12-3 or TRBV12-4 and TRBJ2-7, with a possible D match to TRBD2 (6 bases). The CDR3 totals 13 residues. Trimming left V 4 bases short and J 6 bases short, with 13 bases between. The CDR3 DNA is TGTGCCAGCAGTTACGGGACTGCCAGCGAGCAGTACTTC. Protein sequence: CASSYGTASEQYF.

The CDR3 loop reads CASSQGGATGGSYEQYF. As DNA, the CDR3 is TGTGCCAGCAGCCAAGGAGGGGCGACAGGGGGCTCCTACGAGCAGTACTTC. The chain couples TRBV3-1 (or the pseudogene TRBV3-2) to TRBJ2-7, with 9 bases fitting TRBD1. There are 17 residues in the CDR3. V lost 1 base, J lost 0 bases, and 7 bases stayed unmatched. Germline CDR1 reads LGHDT; CDR2 reads YNNKEL (reference sequence).

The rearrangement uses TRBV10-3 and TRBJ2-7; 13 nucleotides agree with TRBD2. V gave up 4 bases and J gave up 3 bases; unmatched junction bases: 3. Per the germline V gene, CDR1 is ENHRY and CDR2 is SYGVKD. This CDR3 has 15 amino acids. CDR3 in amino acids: CAISGTSGGIYEQYF. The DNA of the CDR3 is TGTGCCATCAGTGGGACTAGCGGGGGAATCTACGAGCAGTACTTC.

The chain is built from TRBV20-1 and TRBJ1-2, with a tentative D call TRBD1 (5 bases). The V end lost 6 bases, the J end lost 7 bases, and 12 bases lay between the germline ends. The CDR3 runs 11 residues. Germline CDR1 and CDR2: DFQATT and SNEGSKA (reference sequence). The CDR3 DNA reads TGCAGTGCCCAGGGCTTACCTGGCTACACCTTC. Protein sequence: CSAQGLPGYTF.

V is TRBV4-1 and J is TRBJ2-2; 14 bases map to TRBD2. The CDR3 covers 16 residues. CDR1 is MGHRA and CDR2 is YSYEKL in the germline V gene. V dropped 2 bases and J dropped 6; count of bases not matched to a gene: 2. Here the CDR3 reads CASSQMTSGGAGELFF. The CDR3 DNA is TGCGCCAGCAGCCAAATGACTAGCGGGGGGGCCGGGGAGCTGTTTTTT.

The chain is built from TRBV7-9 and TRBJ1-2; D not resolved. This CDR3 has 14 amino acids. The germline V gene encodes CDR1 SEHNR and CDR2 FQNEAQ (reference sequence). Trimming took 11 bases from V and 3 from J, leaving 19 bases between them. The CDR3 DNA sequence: TGTGCCGACGAAGAGGCCCTGTACCACTATGGCTACACCTTC. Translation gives CADEEALYHYGYTF.

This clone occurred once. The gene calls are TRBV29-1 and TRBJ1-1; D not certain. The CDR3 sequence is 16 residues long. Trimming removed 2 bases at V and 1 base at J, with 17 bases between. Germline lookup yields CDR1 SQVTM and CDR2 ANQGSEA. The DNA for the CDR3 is TGCAGCGTTGAAAACTCCTCGCGGGAGCCGAACACTGAAGCTTTCTTT. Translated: CSVENSSREPNTEAFF. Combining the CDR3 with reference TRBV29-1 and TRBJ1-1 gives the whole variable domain SAVISQKPSRDICQRGTSLTIQCQVDSQVTMMFWYRQQPGQSLTLIATANQGSEATYESGFVIDKFPISRPNLTFSTLTVSNMSPEDSSIYLCSVENSSREPNTEAFFGQGTRLTVV.

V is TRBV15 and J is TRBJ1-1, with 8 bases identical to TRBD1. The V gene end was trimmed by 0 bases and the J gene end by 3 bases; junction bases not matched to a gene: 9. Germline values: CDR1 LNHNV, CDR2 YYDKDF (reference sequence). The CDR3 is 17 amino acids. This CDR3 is CATSRDLSRGPDTEAFF. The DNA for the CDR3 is TGTGCCACCAGCAGAGATCTCAGCAGGGGGCCCGACACTGAAGCTTTCTTT.

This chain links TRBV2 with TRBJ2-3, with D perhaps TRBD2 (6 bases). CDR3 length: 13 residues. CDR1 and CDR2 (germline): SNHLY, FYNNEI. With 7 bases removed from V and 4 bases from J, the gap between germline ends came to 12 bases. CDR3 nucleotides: TGTGCCAGCATGGAGGGCCATGCAGATACGCAGTATTTT. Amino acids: CASMEGHADTQYF.

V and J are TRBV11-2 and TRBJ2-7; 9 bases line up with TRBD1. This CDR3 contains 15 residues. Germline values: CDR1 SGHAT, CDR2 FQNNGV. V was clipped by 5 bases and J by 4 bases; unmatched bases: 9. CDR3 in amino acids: CASSRTGTGSYEQYF. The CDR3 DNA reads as TGTGCCAGCAGCCGAACCGGGACAGGGAGTTACGAGCAGTACTTC.

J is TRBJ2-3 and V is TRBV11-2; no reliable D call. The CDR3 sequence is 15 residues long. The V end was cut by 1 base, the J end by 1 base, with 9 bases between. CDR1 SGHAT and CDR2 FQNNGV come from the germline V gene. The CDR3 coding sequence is TGTGCCAGCAGCTTAGTTCCCTTAGGCACAGATACGCAGTATTTT. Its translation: CASSLVPLGTDTQYF.